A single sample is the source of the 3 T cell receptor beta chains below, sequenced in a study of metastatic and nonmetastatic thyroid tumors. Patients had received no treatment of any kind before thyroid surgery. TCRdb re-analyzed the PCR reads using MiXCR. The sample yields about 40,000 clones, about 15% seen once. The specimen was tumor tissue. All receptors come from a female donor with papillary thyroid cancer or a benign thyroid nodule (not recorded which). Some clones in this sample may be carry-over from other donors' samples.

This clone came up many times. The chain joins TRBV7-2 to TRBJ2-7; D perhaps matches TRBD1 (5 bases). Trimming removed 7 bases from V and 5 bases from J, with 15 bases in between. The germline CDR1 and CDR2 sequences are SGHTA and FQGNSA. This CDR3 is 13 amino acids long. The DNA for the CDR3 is TGTGCCAGCACCTGGTCGGCCAGGGACGAGCAGTACTTC. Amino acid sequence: CASTWSARDEQYF.

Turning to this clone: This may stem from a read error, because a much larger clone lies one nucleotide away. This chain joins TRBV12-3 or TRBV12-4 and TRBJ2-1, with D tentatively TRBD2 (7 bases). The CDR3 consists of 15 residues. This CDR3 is CASSPGASGYNEQLF. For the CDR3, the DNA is TGTGCCAGCAGTCCAGGGGCTAGCGGTTACAATGAGCAGCTCTTC.

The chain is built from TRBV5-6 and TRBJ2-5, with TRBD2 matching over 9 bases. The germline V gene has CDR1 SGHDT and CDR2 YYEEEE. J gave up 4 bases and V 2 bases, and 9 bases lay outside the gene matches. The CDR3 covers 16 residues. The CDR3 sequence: CASSFSWREGRETQYF. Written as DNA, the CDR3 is TGTGCCAGCAGCTTTAGCTGGCGGGAGGGCCGAGAGACCCAGTACTTC.